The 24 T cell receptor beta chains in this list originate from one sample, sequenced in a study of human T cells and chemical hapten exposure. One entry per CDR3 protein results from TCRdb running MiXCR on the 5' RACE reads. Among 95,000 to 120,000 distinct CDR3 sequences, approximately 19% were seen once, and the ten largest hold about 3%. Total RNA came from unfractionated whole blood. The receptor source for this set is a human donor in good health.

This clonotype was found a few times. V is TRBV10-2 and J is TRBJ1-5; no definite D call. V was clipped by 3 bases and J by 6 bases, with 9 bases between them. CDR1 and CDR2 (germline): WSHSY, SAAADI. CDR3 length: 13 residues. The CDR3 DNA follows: TGCGCCAGCAGTGAATGGGGTACTCAGCCCCAGCATTTT. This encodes CASSEWGTQPQHF.

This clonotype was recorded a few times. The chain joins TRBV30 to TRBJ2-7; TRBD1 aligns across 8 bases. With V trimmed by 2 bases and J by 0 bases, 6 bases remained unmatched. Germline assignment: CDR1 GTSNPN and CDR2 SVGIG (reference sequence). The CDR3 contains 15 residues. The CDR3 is CAWSRPGTGSYEQYF. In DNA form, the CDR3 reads TGTGCCTGGAGTCGTCCCGGGACAGGCTCCTACGAGCAGTACTTC. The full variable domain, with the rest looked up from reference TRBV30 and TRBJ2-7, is SQTIHQWPATLVQPVGSPLSLECTVEGTSNPNLYWYRQAAGRGLQLLFYSVGIGQISSEVPQNLSASRPQDRQFILSSKKLLLSDSGFYLCAWSRPGTGSYEQYFGPGTRLTVT.

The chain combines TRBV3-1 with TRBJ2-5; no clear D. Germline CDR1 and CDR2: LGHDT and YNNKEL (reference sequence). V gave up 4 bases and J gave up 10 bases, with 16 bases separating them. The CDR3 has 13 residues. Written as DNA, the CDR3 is TGTGCCAGCAGCCGTGGAATCTCGGTAGGCCAGTACTTC. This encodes CASSRGISVGQYF.

CDR3 in amino acids: CASSLSAGETQYF. The CDR3 DNA sequence: TGTGCCAGCAGCCTGTCCGCTGGAGAGACCCAGTACTTC. The V call is TRBV27, the J call TRBJ2-5; no clear D. Germline V gives CDR1 MNHEY, CDR2 SMNVEV (reference sequence). The germline V and J ends were trimmed by 6 bases and 4 bases, with 12 bases remaining between them. The CDR3 has 13 residues.

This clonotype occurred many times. This CDR3 is CASSFFQETQYF. Here the CDR3 DNA reads TGTGCCAGCAGTTTTTTCCAAGAGACCCAGTACTTC. The V call is TRBV28, the J call TRBJ2-5; D is uncertain. CDR3 length equals 12 residues. Germline loops: CDR1 MDHEN, CDR2 SYDVKM. The V and J ends lost 3 bases and 1 base respectively, with 3 bases between them.

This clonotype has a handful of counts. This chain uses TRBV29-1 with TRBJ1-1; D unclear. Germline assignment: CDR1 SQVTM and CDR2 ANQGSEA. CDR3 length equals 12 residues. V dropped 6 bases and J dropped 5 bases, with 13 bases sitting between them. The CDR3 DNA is TGCAGCGTCGAGGGAGTAGGAACTGAAGCTTTCTTT. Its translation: CSVEGVGTEAFF.

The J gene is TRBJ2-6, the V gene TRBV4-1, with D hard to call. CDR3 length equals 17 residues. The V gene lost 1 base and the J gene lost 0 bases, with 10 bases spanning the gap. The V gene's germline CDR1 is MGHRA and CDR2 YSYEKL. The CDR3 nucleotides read TGCGCCAGCAGCCAAGGTCAGGCTCTCTCTGGGGCCAACGTCCTGACTTTC. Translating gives CASSQGQALSGANVLTF.

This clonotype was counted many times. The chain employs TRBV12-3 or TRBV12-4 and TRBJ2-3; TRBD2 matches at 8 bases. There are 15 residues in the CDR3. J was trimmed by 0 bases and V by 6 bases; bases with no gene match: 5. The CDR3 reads CASSLSGASTDTQYF. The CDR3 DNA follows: TGTGCCAGCAGCCTTAGCGGGGCTAGCACAGATACGCAGTATTTT.

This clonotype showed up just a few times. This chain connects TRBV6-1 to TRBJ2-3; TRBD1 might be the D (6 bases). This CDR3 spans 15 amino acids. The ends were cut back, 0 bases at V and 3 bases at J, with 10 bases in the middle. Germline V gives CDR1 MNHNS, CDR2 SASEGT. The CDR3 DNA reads TGTGCCAGCAGTGAAGCGCAGGGGTGGACAGATACGCAGTATTTT. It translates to CASSEAQGWTDTQYF.

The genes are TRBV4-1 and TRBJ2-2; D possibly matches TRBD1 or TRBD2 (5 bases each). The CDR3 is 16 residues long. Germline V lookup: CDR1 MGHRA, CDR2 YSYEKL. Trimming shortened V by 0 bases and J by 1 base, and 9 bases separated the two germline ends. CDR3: CASSQEKGRNTGELFF. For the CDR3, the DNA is TGCGCCAGCAGCCAAGAGAAGGGGAGGAACACCGGGGAGCTGTTTTTT.

The CDR3, as DNA: TGTGCCAGCAGCTTGGGGCTGGGGGGACTTCCATCCGAGCAGTACTTC. Protein sequence: CASSLGLGGLPSEQYF. V and J are TRBV5-6 and TRBJ2-7; tentative D call: TRBD2 (6 bases). V lost 0 bases and J 6 bases, leaving 19 bases between the germline ends. Germline-derived CDR1 and CDR2 are SGHDT and YYEEEE. The CDR3 has 16 amino acids.

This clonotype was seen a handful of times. In DNA form, the CDR3 reads TGTGCCAGCAGCCCCGGACTAGCGGGAGGGTCCTACAATGAGCAGTTCTTC. As protein: CASSPGLAGGSYNEQFF. The chain has TRBV12-3 or TRBV12-4 and TRBJ2-1; TRBD2 matches 15 bases. CDR3 length: 17 residues. Trimming took 6 bases from V and 1 from J; bases not matched to a gene: 4.

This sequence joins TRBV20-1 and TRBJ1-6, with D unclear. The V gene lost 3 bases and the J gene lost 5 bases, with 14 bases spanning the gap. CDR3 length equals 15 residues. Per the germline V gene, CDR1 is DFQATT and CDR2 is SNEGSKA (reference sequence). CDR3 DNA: TGCAGTGCTAGGCTCGCGGGCGGAAATAATTCACCCCTCCACTTT. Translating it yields CSARLAGGNNSPLHF.

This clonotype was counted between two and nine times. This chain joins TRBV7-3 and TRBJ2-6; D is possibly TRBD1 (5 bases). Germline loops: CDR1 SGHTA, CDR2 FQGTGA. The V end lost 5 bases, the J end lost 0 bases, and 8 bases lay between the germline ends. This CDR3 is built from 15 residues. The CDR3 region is CASSLDSSGANVLTF. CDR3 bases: TGTGCCAGCAGCCTAGACAGCTCTGGGGCCAACGTCCTGACTTTC.

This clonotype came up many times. For the CDR3, the DNA is TGTGCCAGCAGTTCACCGGACATAGGCTACGAGCAGTACTTC. Its protein product is CASSSPDIGYEQYF. J is TRBJ2-7 and V is TRBV27; tentative D call: TRBD1 (5 bases). The CDR3 is 14 residues long. Per the germline V gene, CDR1 is MNHEY and CDR2 is SMNVEV (reference sequence). Trimming stripped 4 bases from V and 3 bases from J, with 13 bases between.

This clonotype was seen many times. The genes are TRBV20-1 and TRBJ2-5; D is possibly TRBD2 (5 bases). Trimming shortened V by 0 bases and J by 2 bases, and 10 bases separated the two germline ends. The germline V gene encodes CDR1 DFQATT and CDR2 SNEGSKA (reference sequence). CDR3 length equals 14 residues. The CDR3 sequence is CSARDLRGQETQYF. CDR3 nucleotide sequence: TGCAGTGCTAGAGATCTTCGGGGTCAAGAGACCCAGTACTTC.

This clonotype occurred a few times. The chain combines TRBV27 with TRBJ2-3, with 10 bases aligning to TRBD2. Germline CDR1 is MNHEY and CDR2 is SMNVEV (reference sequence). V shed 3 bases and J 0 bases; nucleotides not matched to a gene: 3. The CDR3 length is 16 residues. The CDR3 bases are TGTGCCAGCAGTTTTCTAGCGGGAGCTAGCACAGATACGCAGTATTTT. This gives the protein CASSFLAGASTDTQYF.

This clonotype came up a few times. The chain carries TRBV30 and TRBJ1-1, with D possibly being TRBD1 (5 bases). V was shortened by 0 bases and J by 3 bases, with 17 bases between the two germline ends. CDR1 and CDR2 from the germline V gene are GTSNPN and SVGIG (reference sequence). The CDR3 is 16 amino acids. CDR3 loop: CAWSVPITGRDTEAFF. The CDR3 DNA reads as TGTGCCTGGAGTGTACCTATAACGGGGCGGGACACTGAAGCTTTCTTT. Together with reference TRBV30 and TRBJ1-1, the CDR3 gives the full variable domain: SQTIHQWPATLVQPVGSPLSLECTVEGTSNPNLYWYRQAAGRGLQLLFYSVGIGQISSEVPQNLSASRPQDRQFILSSKKLLLSDSGFYLCAWSVPITGRDTEAFFGQGTRLTVV.

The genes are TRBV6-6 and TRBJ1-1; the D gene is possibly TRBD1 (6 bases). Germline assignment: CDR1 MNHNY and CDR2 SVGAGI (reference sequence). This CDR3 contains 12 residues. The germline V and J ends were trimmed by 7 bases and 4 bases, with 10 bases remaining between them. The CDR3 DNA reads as TGTGCCAGCACCACAGGGTTCACTGAAGCTTTCTTT. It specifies CASTTGFTEAFF.

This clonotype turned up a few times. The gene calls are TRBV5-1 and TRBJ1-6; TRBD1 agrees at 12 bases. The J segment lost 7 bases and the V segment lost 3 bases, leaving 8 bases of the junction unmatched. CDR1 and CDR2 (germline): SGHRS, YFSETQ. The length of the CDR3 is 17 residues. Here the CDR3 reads CASSSHGTGGKNSPLHF. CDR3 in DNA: TGCGCCAGCAGCTCTCACGGGACAGGGGGCAAGAATTCACCCCTCCACTTT.

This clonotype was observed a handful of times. CDR3 bases: TGTGCCAGCAGTTATAGACCGCTGCTCCGGACCGGGGAGCTGTTTTTT. Amino acid sequence: CASSYRPLLRTGELFF. V is TRBV7-8 and J is TRBJ2-2; unclear D gene. With 6 bases removed from V and 5 bases from J, the gap between germline ends came to 19 bases. Germline CDR1 and CDR2: SGHVS and FQNEAQ. The CDR3 totals 16 residues.

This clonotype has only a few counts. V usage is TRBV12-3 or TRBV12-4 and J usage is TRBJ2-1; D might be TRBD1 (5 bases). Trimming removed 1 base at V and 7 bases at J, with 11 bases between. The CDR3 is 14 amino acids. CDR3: CASSLDRQQNEQFF. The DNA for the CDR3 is TGTGCCAGCAGTTTAGACCGACAGCAGAATGAGCAGTTCTTC.

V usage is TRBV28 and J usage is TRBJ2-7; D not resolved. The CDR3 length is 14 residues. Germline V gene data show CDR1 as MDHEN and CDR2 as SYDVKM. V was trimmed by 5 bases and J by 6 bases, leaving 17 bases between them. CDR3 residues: CASSPQDLRSEQYF. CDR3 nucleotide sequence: TGTGCCAGCAGTCCGCAGGATCTACGTTCCGAGCAGTACTTC.

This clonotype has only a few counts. The CDR3 region is CASSSMDRYNEQFF. Written as DNA, the CDR3 is TGTGCCAGCAGCTCCATGGACCGCTACAATGAGCAGTTCTTC. The rearrangement joins TRBV11-1 to TRBJ2-1; unclear D gene. Germline assignment: CDR1 SGHAT and CDR2 FQDESV (reference sequence). The CDR3 length is 14 residues. V gave up 4 bases and J gave up 3 bases, with 10 bases separating them.